This entry lists 15 T cell receptor beta chains sequenced from one sample in a study of beta chain features in type 1 diabetes. Overall study findings and caveats: Type 1 diabetes patients had TCRB CDR3s that were shorter (moderately but significantly so) in all four CD4+ subsets.

No antigen is known for these receptors. Every bit of the isolated RNA underwent reverse transcription, so sequencing read expressed TCRB transcripts. Some clones are missing from TCRdb's copy, which holds only in-frame ones; the method was immunoSEQ multiplex PCR. The sample consists of some 350,000 clones, around 10% of them appearing once. Source material: central memory CD4+ T cells from blood. The receptors were sampled from a man aged 25-45 years with type 1 diabetes.

There are many counts of this clone. The chain couples TRBV5-1 to TRBJ2-7; 7 bases map to TRBD2. Germline CDR1 and CDR2: SGHRS and YFSETQ. Trimming cost V 4 bases and J 9 bases; bases outside gene matches: 16. The CDR3 extends over 15 amino acids. In nucleotides, the CDR3 is TGCGCCAGCAGCATGGCTAGCGGTTACGCTAGCGGGCAGTACTTC. This codes for CASSMASGYASGQYF.

The chain couples TRBV9 to TRBJ2-3; 7 nucleotides align to TRBD1. The CDR3 contains 16 residues. Germline-derived CDR1 and CDR2 are SGDLS and YYNGEE. V shed 7 bases, J shed 7 bases, and the junction held 18 bases outside the gene matches. The chain's CDR3 is CASARQGSSPENTQYF. CDR3 nucleotide sequence: TGTGCCAGCGCTCGACAGGGTTCGTCTCCTGAGAATACGCAGTATTTT.

This clone has only a few counts. This chain links TRBV18 with TRBJ2-7; D is uncertain. V dropped 4 bases and J dropped 0 bases, with 7 bases sitting between them. The CDR3 has 13 residues. The germline V gene encodes CDR1 KGHSH and CDR2 LQKENI. CDR3 nucleotide sequence: TGTGCCAGCTCACTGACGTCCTCCTACGAGCAGTACTTC. It specifies CASSLTSSYEQYF.

The gene calls are TRBV10-2 and TRBJ2-5; D call uncertain. The CDR3 is made up of 12 amino acids. Trimming stripped 8 bases from V and 4 bases from J, with 11 bases between. Germline CDR1 reads WSHSY; CDR2 reads SAAADI. CDR3 region: CASGVEAETQYF. DNA of the CDR3: TGCGCCAGCGGAGTTGAGGCAGAGACCCAGTACTTC.

The chain carries TRBV13 and TRBJ2-7, with 8 bases lining up with TRBD2. The length of the CDR3 is 18 residues. The V gene's germline CDR1 is PRHDT and CDR2 FYEKMQ (reference sequence). V shed 1 base and J 2 bases; nucleotides not matched to a gene: 13. The CDR3 bases are TGTGCCAGCAGCTTAGCGGGAGGGCGAACGGTTAATACCTACGAGCAGTACTTC. Translating gives CASSLAGGRTVNTYEQYF.

This clone was observed a handful of times. V gene TRBV29-1 combines with J gene TRBJ2-1, with D unclear. CDR3 length: 12 amino acids. Trimming removed 8 bases from V and 4 bases from J, with 12 bases in between. Germline CDR1 reads SQVTM; CDR2 reads ANQGSEA. CDR3 bases: TGCAGCTCCCAGGCCAAATACAATGAGCAGTTCTTC. Protein product: CSSQAKYNEQFF.

Points on this clone: A much more abundant neighbour one base away suggests this may be a read error. The V call is TRBV11-1, the J call TRBJ2-7; perhaps TRBD2 as D (6 bases). Germline V gene sequence: CDR1 SGHAT, CDR2 FQDESV (reference sequence). With 4 bases removed from V and 2 bases from J, the gap between germline ends came to 12 bases. This CDR3 has 14 amino acids. In nucleotides, the CDR3 is TGTGCCAGCAGCTCCGGGACTGGGACCTACGAGCAGTACTTC. Translated, it gives CASSSGTGTYEQYF.

The V and J genes are TRBV6-5 and TRBJ1-1; 9 bases are a match to TRBD1. CDR3 size: 15 residues. CDR1 MNHEY and CDR2 SVGAGI come from the germline V gene. V lost 6 bases to trimming and J lost 1 base; unmatched junction nucleotides: 6. CDR3 protein: CASSPGQGKNTEAFF. Here the CDR3 DNA reads TGTGCCAGCAGCCCAGGACAGGGGAAGAACACTGAAGCTTTCTTT.

The V and J genes are TRBV28 and TRBJ2-6; TRBD1 might be the D (6 bases). V gave up 6 bases and J gave up 0 bases, with 9 bases separating them. Looked up from germline, CDR1 is MDHEN and CDR2 is SYDVKM. The CDR3 is 15 residues long. The CDR3 DNA sequence: TGTGCCAGCAGCGGACAGCTCTCTGGGGCCAACGTCCTGACTTTC. It encodes CASSGQLSGANVLTF.

At least ten counts were recorded for this clone. The chain employs TRBV19 and TRBJ2-7; D possibly corresponds to TRBD2 (6 bases). The V gene's germline CDR1 is LNHDA and CDR2 SQIVND (reference sequence). This CDR3 has 13 amino acids. The ends were cut back, 7 bases at V and 7 bases at J, with 17 bases in the middle. CDR3 region: CASTPEGRLEQYF. In nucleotides, the CDR3 is TGTGCCAGTACCCCGGAGGGGCGTTTGGAGCAGTACTTC.

The gene calls are TRBV6-5 and TRBJ1-1; a possible D gene is TRBD1 (5 bases). Germline-derived CDR1 and CDR2 are MNHEY and SVGAGI. V lost 2 bases and J lost 10, with 8 bases in between. This CDR3 contains 11 residues. This CDR3 is CASSYGGIAFF. CDR3 nucleotide sequence: TGTGCCAGCAGTTACGGGGGTATAGCTTTCTTT.

This clone was picked up a small number of times. The V and J genes are TRBV5-4 and TRBJ2-5; TRBD1 matches 8 bases. The CDR3 extends over 16 amino acids. The germline V gene encodes CDR1 SGHNT and CDR2 YYREEE (reference sequence). J lost 0 bases, V lost 4 bases, and 8 bases had no gene match. The CDR3 is CASSQDRGANQETQYF. The DNA for the CDR3 is TGTGCCAGCAGCCAAGACAGGGGCGCGAACCAAGAGACCCAGTACTTC.

This clone has just a few counts. The chain links TRBV15 to TRBJ2-1, with 7 nucleotides matching TRBD1. This CDR3 comprises 15 residues. CDR1 and CDR2 from the germline V gene are LNHNV and YYDKDF (reference sequence). J gave up 7 bases and V 1 base, and 7 bases lay outside the gene matches. CDR3 sequence: CATSRGGPTGNEQFF. The CDR3, as DNA: TGTGCCACCAGCAGAGGGGGACCGACAGGGAATGAGCAGTTCTTC.

This chain joins TRBV18 and TRBJ1-2; 9 bases fit TRBD1. V shed 5 bases and J 0 bases; nucleotides not matched to a gene: 7. Germline lookup yields CDR1 KGHSH and CDR2 LQKENI. The CDR3 loop spans 16 amino acids. CDR3 nucleotide sequence: TGTGCCAGCTCATCGGACAGGGGAGTAGCTAACTATGGCTACACCTTC. It yields the protein CASSSDRGVANYGYTF.

The chain links TRBV2 to TRBJ1-1; TRBD1 might be the D (6 bases). Trimming shortened V by 7 bases and J by 1 base, and 13 bases separated the two germline ends. The CDR3 runs to 14 residues. CDR1 is SNHLY and CDR2 is FYNNEI in the germline V gene. Here the CDR3 reads CASKGRTANTEAFF. CDR3 bases: TGTGCCAGCAAGGGGAGGACAGCGAACACTGAAGCTTTCTTT.